This T cell receptor (beta chain) was observed in a study of blood T cell repertoires in COVID-19. The overall study: Acute and convalescent COVID-19 specimens originated in the United States, Italy and Spain. T cells, B-cell-depleted T cells, or PBMCs supplied cDNA or gDNA.

Per the study methods: From reference gene primer amplification, estimates of nucleated cell counts were derived. Profiling relied on immunoSEQ multiplex PCR, and the TCRdb table lists in-frame clones only, not all of them. The V and J calls and clone size come from that table; D and trimming were worked out from the DNA. Among over 100,000 clones listed, 86% were seen once. Germline lookup yields CDR1 SGHNT and CDR2 YYREEE (reference sequence). The CDR3 loop spans 16 amino acids. V lost 4 bases to trimming and J lost 5 bases; unmatched junction nucleotides: 10. The chain carries TRBV5-4 and TRBJ2-5, with 11 bases aligning to TRBD1. The sequencing input was peripheral blood. This clonotype originated in a man between 35 and 55 years old with acute or convalescent COVID-19. CDR3 residues: CASSPGQGAGVETQYF. The CDR3, as DNA: TGTGCCAGCAGCCCCGGACAGGGGGCGGGAGTGGAGACCCAGTACTTC.